The next 4 T cell receptor beta chains were all read from a single sample in a study of blood T cell repertoires in COVID-19 (TCRdb year 2020). Preparation of the library involved the immunoSEQ multiplex PCR assay. This immuneACCESS table, as held by TCRdb, lists in-frame sequences with V and J called but not all clones. Of the missing ones, under half trace to an unresolved V gene in checked studies; the others have no known cause. Recorded for this sample are under 250,000 clones; about 90% of them occurred a single time. 0.75% to 1% of the sample lies in the top ten. The specimen was peripheral blood. These receptors originate from a man aged 55-75 years with COVID-19, enrolled during active disease.

The rearrangement uses TRBV15 and TRBJ1-5, with 8 bases aligning to TRBD1. The J segment lost 1 base and the V segment lost 0 bases, leaving 2 bases of the junction unmatched. This CDR3 is built from 16 residues. CDR1 is LNHNV, CDR2 YYDKDF, per germline (reference sequence). Here the CDR3 reads CATSRDRTGSNQPQHF. CDR3 nucleotide sequence: TGTGCCACCAGCAGAGATAGGACAGGGAGCAATCAGCCCCAGCATTTT.

The chain combines TRBV28 with TRBJ2-7; TRBD1 matches at 8 bases. CDR1 and CDR2 from the germline V gene are MDHEN and SYDVKM. The CDR3 runs 15 residues. V lost 5 bases to trimming and J lost 0 bases; unmatched junction nucleotides: 6. CDR3 nucleotide sequence: TGTGCCAGCAGTACCTGGACAGGGAGCTCCTACGAGCAGTACTTC. Encoded protein: CASSTWTGSSYEQYF. Full variable domain (rest looked up from reference TRBV28 and TRBJ2-7): DVKVTQSSRYLVKRTGEKVFLECVQDMDHENMFWYRQDPGLGLRLIYFSYDVKMKEKGDIPEGYSVSREKKERFSLILESASTNQTSMYLCASSTWTGSSYEQYFGPGTRLTVT.

The chain employs TRBV18 and TRBJ1-1; D might be TRBD1 (6 bases). The CDR3 consists of 15 residues. Trimming pared 5 bases from V and 5 bases from J, leaving 18 bases between. Germline V gives CDR1 KGHSH, CDR2 LQKENI. For the CDR3, the DNA is TGTGCCAGCTCATTCTTGCTCAGGGGAGAAACTGAAGCTTTCTTT. Translating it yields CASSFLLRGETEAFF.

The gene calls are TRBV10-3 and TRBJ2-7, with 11 bases fitting TRBD1. CDR1 ENHRY and CDR2 SYGVKD come from the germline V gene. This CDR3 is 15 amino acids long. Trimming cost V 4 bases and J 2 bases; bases outside gene matches: 4. Here the CDR3 reads CAISADRGPAYEQYF. The CDR3 bases are TGTGCCATCAGTGCGGACAGGGGGCCAGCCTACGAGCAGTACTTC.